This is a list of T cell receptor beta chains from one sample in a study of regulatory T cells in long-lasting Graves disease. Each CDR3 protein is one row after TCRdb ran MiXCR on the multiplex PCR reads. The table records fewer than 400,000 distinct CDR3 sequences, around 19% of them present only once. Specimen: peripheral blood mononuclear cells (PBMCs), collected when the disease was refractory, from a patient treated with antithyroid drugs. These TCRs come from a female donor with Graves disease. The CDR3 runs from the conserved cysteine through the conserved F or W. The order of the fields is D gene, V gene, J gene, clone size, CDR3 protein, CDR3 DNA. The D gene is left open where the match is weak. Clone size is not always given. Where it is, it says once, few, many or a class for expanded clones.

>.|TRBV2|TRBJ1-1|.
CASSEARAVGMEKLNTEAFF
TGTGCCAGCAGTGAAGCGCGCGCGGTGGGAATGGAAAAACTGAACACTGAAGCTTTCTTT
>.|TRBV28|TRBJ1-6|many
CASSPQTGWTYNSPLHF
TGTGCCAGCAGTCCCCAAACAGGGTGGACCTATAATTCACCCCTCCACTTT
>.|TRBV2|TRBJ2-2|few
CASRAHLGELFF
TGTGCCAGCAGGGCCCATCTCGGGGAGCTGTTTTTT
>.|TRBV7-2|TRBJ2-7|many
CASSLGALGFREQYF
TGTGCCAGCAGCTTAGGGGCACTAGGGTTTCGCGAGCAGTACTTC
>TRBD1|TRBV9|TRBJ2-6|.
CASSPGTGWSGANVLTF
TGTGCCAGCAGCCCAGGGACAGGGTGGTCTGGGGCCAACGTCCTGACTTTC
>.|TRBV20-1|TRBJ2-7|once
CSAHWGGSAYEQYF
TGCAGTGCCCATTGGGGGGGCTCAGCCTACGAGCAGTACTTC
>.|TRBV18|TRBJ2-7|few
CASSHLGAYEQYF
TGTGCCAGCTCACACCTCGGGGCCTACGAGCAGTACTTC
>.|TRBV3-1|TRBJ1-6|many
CASSFNSPLHF
TGTGCCAGCAGCTTCAATTCACCCCTCCACTTT
>TRBD1|TRBV16|TRBJ1-5|many
CASSLSRDRGKQPQHF
TGTGCCAGCAGCCTGTCCCGGGACAGGGGAAAGCAGCCCCAGCATTTT
>.|TRBV12-3/TRBV12-4|TRBJ1-1|many
CASSFGWMNTEAFF
TGTGCCAGCAGTTTTGGGTGGATGAACACTGAAGCTTTCTTT
>TRBD1|TRBV20-1|TRBJ1-2|many
CSARETGDYGYTF
TGCAGTGCTCGAGAGACAGGGGACTATGGCTACACCTTC
>.|TRBV4-1|TRBJ1-1|few
CASSQAYGATEAFF
TGCGCCAGCAGCCAAGCTTATGGAGCCACTGAAGCTTTCTTT
>.|TRBV18|TRBJ1-4|.
CASSINHGREKLFF
TGTGCCAGCTCAATCAACCATGGACGTGAAAAACTGTTTTTT
>.|TRBV28|TRBJ1-4|many
CASSTGTVNEKLFF
TGTGCCAGCAGCACCGGGACGGTCAATGAAAAACTGTTTTTT
>.|TRBV29-1|TRBJ1-1|.
CSVEDRGRDPEAFF
TGCAGCGTTGAAGATCGGGGCAGGGACCCTGAAGCTTTCTTT
>TRBD1|TRBV2|TRBJ2-7|many
CASRDRGVSEQYF
TGTGCCAGCAGGGACAGGGGGGTGAGCGAGCAGTACTTC
>.|TRBV6-1|TRBJ2-2|few
CASSETFNTGELFF
TGTGCCAGCAGTGAAACATTCAACACCGGGGAGCTGTTTTTT
>.|TRBV29-1|TRBJ1-1|.
CSAVTLTMNTEAFF
TGCAGCGCAGTGACCCTCACCATGAACACTGAAGCTTTCTTT
>.|TRBV11-2|TRBJ1-4|many
CATRRPSNEKLFF
TGTGCCACCAGGCGACCAAGTAATGAAAAACTGTTTTTT
>.|TRBV30|TRBJ1-3|.
CAWSWGGTGNTIYF
TGTGCCTGGAGCTGGGGGGGGACTGGAAACACCATATATTTT
>.|TRBV20-1|TRBJ1-2|many
CSAWTVHNYGYTF
TGCAGTGCGTGGACAGTCCATAACTATGGCTACACCTTC
>.|TRBV20-1|TRBJ2-7|.
CSASTDSYEQYF
TGCAGTGCTAGCACGGACTCATACGAGCAGTACTTC
>.|TRBV12-3/TRBV12-4|TRBJ1-1|many
CASRPVGANTEAFF
TGTGCCAGCAGGCCCGTGGGGGCGAACACTGAAGCTTTCTTT
>.|TRBV7-2|TRBJ2-7|many
CASSFARREQYF
TGTGCCAGCAGCTTTGCTAGGAGGGAGCAGTACTTC
>.|TRBV28|TRBJ2-3|many
CASSFHFQEGRLDTQYF
TGTGCCAGCAGTTTTCACTTCCAGGAGGGTCGGTTAGATACGCAGTATTTT
>.|TRBV7-2|TRBJ1-2|many
CASSLDNYGYTF
TGTGCCAGCAGCTTGGATAACTATGGCTACACCTTC
>.|TRBV29-1|TRBJ1-6|.
CSVADGQTSPLHF
TGCAGCGTTGCGGATGGACAGACTTCACCCCTCCACTTT
>.|TRBV19|TRBJ1-2|.
CASSIIPPSSAYGYTF
TGTGCCAGTAGTATTATCCCCCCCAGCTCGGCGTATGGCTACACCTTC
>.|TRBV12-3/TRBV12-4|TRBJ1-2|many
CASRGRGFSFNYGYTF
TGTGCCAGCAGAGGCAGGGGCTTCTCCTTTAACTATGGCTACACCTTC
>TRBD1|TRBV28|TRBJ1-1|many
CASSEDRVYSEAFF
TGTGCCAGCAGTGAGGACAGGGTATACTCTGAAGCTTTCTTT
>TRBD2|TRBV15|TRBJ2-3|.
CATSVTGTSGSPDTQYF
TGTGCCACCAGCGTAACCGGGACTAGCGGGAGTCCAGATACGCAGTATTTT
>.|TRBV4-1|TRBJ1-5|.
CASSRDGVGNQPQHF
TGCGCCAGCAGCCGAGACGGGGTGGGCAATCAGCCCCAGCATTTT
>.|TRBV4-1|TRBJ2-5|.
CASSQTSPRETQYF
TGCGCCAGCAGCCAAACGAGCCCTCGGGAGACCCAGTACTTC
>.|TRBV29-1|TRBJ2-7|.
CSVWGDGYSYEQYF
TGCAGCGTTTGGGGTGACGGCTATTCCTACGAGCAGTACTTC
>TRBD2|TRBV7-2|TRBJ2-2|.
CASSLLLAGGIVMNTGELFF
TGTGCCAGCAGCTTGCTCCTAGCGGGAGGGATTGTTATGAACACCGGGGAGCTGTTTTTT
>.|TRBV27|TRBJ1-2|many
CASSFGGSDYGYTF
TGTGCCAGCAGTTTCGGGGGCTCGGACTATGGCTACACCTTC
>.|TRBV7-9|TRBJ1-3|.
CASTPGRNTIYF
TGTGCCAGCACCCCGGGCCGCAACACCATATATTTT
>.|TRBV2|TRBJ1-1|many
CASSGGHWRDVTEAFF
TGTGCCAGCAGTGGCGGACATTGGAGGGATGTGACTGAAGCTTTCTTT
>TRBD2|TRBV20-1|TRBJ2-7|many
CSARSLAGGSEQYF
TGCAGTGCTAGATCCCTAGCGGGGGGTTCCGAGCAGTACTTC